This TCR beta chain is from a study of blood T cell repertoires in COVID-19. Study summary: Acute-phase and convalescent COVID-19 samples originated in the United States, Italy and Spain. Sources were T cells, B-cell-depleted T cells, or PBMCs; the material itself was cDNA or gDNA.

In the original workflow: Nucleated cell number was recorded as an estimate derived from reference gene primer amplification. Generated by immunoSEQ multiplex PCR, the TCRdb table keeps only in-frame clones and is missing some. V and J calls and clone size are copied from that table; D and trimming were computed from the DNA. The profile shows tens of thousands of clones, 75% to 90% of them singletons. Germline CDR1 MNHEY, CDR2 SVGEGT. This CDR3 comprises 16 residues. V was cut by 2 bases and J by 5 bases, with 16 bases left in between. The genes are TRBV6-2 or TRBV6-3 and TRBJ2-1; D is possibly TRBD2 (6 bases). Sequencing used peripheral blood. The source of this sequence is a woman in her 70s with acute or convalescent COVID-19. In DNA form, the CDR3 reads TGTGCCAGCAGTTACGGTTGGGACTCGTGGAACAATGAGCAGTTCTTC. It specifies CASSYGWDSWNNEQFF.